Sequencing of this T cell receptor (beta chain) was carried out in a study of cytomegalovirus exposure and HLA in healthy donors. Study-level findings and limits: A prior analysis recorded that most TCR beta V segments were productive about 87% or about 30% of the time. A later analysis found most CMV-associated TCR beta chains apparently HLA-restricted. In a later analysis, TCR beta V- and J-gene trimming was associated with a missense DCLRE1C variant.

With respect to this clone: Its specificity is not known.

Vbeta (60) and Jbeta (13) primers were used in the PCR. The repertoire was sequenced with immunoSEQ multiplex PCR; TCRdb's copy has only in-frame clones and lacks some. The sample records more than 95,000 clones, 60% to 80% being singletons. CDR1 and CDR2 from the germline V gene are WSHSY and SAAADI. This CDR3 is 15 amino acids long. V was cut by 0 bases and J by 4 bases, with 9 bases left in between. Source material: PBMCs. The receptor's source is a man aged 55 to 69 in good health and CMV-seropositive. V gene TRBV10-2 combines with J gene TRBJ2-2, with a weak D call TRBD1 (5 bases). The CDR3: CASSESQGVTGELFF. The DNA for the CDR3 is TGCGCCAGCAGTGAGTCCCAGGGCGTCACCGGGGAGCTGTTTTTT.